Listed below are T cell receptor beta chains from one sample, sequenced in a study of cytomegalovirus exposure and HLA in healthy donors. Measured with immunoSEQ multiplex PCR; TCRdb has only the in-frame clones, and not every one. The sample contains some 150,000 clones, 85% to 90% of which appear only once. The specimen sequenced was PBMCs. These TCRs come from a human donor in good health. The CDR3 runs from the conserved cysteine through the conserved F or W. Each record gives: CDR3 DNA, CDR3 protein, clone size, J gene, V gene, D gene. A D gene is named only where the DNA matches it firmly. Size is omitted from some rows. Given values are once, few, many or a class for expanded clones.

DNA: TGTGCCAGCAGCAAAGGGGGCTCGGATGAAGCTTTCTTT
CDR3: CASSKGGSDEAFF
size: -
J: TRBJ1-1
V: TRBV11-3
D: TRBD1

DNA: TGTGCCAGCAGCTTAGGGCCCCGCGCTAGCGGGAGGAGCTCCTACGAGCAGTACTTC
CDR3: CASSLGPRASGRSSYEQYF
size: -
J: TRBJ2-7
V: TRBV11-2
D: TRBD2

DNA: TGTGCCAGCAGCGTAGGACATTTCGATAACTATGGCTACACCTTC
CDR3: CASSVGHFDNYGYTF
size: -
J: TRBJ1-2
V: TRBV9
D: -

DNA: TGCGCCAGCAGCTCCGCGACTAGCGGGGCGACCTTCGGCTACGAGCAGTACTTC
CDR3: CASSSATSGATFGYEQYF
size: -
J: TRBJ2-7
V: TRBV5-1
D: TRBD2

DNA: TGTGCCAGCGGCTTGACTTGGAGCTCCTACAATGAGCAGTTCTTC
CDR3: CASGLTWSSYNEQFF
size: once
J: TRBJ2-1
V: TRBV5-6
D: -

DNA: TGTGCCAGCAGCTTCCAACAGGGGGCACAGGAAAAACTGTTTTTT
CDR3: CASSFQQGAQEKLFF
size: -
J: TRBJ1-4
V: TRBV5-4
D: TRBD1

DNA: TGTGCCAGCAGTTACTCTACAGGTACCTACGAGCAGTACTTC
CDR3: CASSYSTGTYEQYF
size: -
J: TRBJ2-7
V: TRBV6-5
D: -

DNA: TGTGCCAGCAGCGTACTAGCGGGAGGGGCCGGGGAGCTGTTTTTT
CDR3: CASSVLAGGAGELFF
size: once
J: TRBJ2-2
V: TRBV9
D: TRBD2

DNA: TGCGCCAGCAGCTTGGGCCTCGGGCGAAGGGACAGGGGGCCTCGCCACGAGCAGTACTTC
CDR3: CASSLGLGRRDRGPRHEQYF
size: -
J: TRBJ2-7
V: TRBV5-1
D: TRBD1

DNA: TGTGCCAGCAGTGGGGGGTTCCCAGGGGCGAGTAATGAAAAACTGTTTTTT
CDR3: CASSGGFPGASNEKLFF
size: -
J: TRBJ1-4
V: TRBV25-1
D: -

DNA: TGTGCCAACTCGAGGGAGGTCAATCCCAACGAGCAGTACTTC
CDR3: CANSREVNPNEQYF
size: few
J: TRBJ2-7
V: TRBV10-3
D: -

DNA: TGCGCCAGCAGCTTCGGGGGTGGGGAGCAGTTCTTC
CDR3: CASSFGGGEQFF
size: once
J: TRBJ2-1
V: TRBV5-1
D: -

DNA: TGCGCCAGCAGCCAGCGCTTAGAGGTGAGAGCGAGCGGCGGCACCTTC
CDR3: CASSQRLEVRASGGTF
size: -
J: TRBJ1-2
V: TRBV4-1
D: -

DNA: TGTGCCAGCAGCTTAGTACAGGGGATTGCAACTAATGAAAAACTGTTTTTT
CDR3: CASSLVQGIATNEKLFF
size: -
J: TRBJ1-4
V: TRBV7-9
D: TRBD1

DNA: TGTGCCAGCAGTTTGGGACAGGGGAACACTGAAGCTTTCTTT
CDR3: CASSLGQGNTEAFF
size: -
J: TRBJ1-1
V: TRBV2
D: TRBD1

DNA: TGTGCCAGCAGCAAGACAGAAGCTTTCTTT
CDR3: CASSKTEAFF
size: -
J: TRBJ1-1
V: TRBV6-1
D: -

DNA: TGTGCCAGCAGTTTCCCGGGGTACGAAAAACTGTTTTTT
CDR3: CASSFPGYEKLFF
size: -
J: TRBJ1-4
V: TRBV28
D: -

DNA: TGTGCCAGCAGCTTATCTCCGACACGCTCTGGAAACACCATATATTTT
CDR3: CASSLSPTRSGNTIYF
size: -
J: TRBJ1-3
V: TRBV5-6
D: -

DNA: TGTGCCAGCAGCGAGGGGACTAGCGGGAGCAATTCCTACAATGAGCAGTTCTTC
CDR3: CASSEGTSGSNSYNEQFF
size: -
J: TRBJ2-1
V: TRBV5-4
D: TRBD2

DNA: TGTGCCAGCAGCACAGGGGGAGGTGAGACCCAGTACTTC
CDR3: CASSTGGGETQYF
size: -
J: TRBJ2-5
V: TRBV9
D: TRBD1

DNA: TGTGCCAGCAGTTTAGGCCGACCGGATTTTTACGGGGTTGGAGATACGCAGTATTTT
CDR3: CASSLGRPDFYGVGDTQYF
size: -
J: TRBJ2-3
V: TRBV27
D: -

DNA: TGTGCCAGCTCAAGGGGCAGCATGAACACTGAAGCTTTCTTT
CDR3: CASSRGSMNTEAFF
size: -
J: TRBJ1-1
V: TRBV18
D: -

DNA: TGTGCCACCAGCAGGCCAGGACAGATTAATGAAAAACTGTTTTTT
CDR3: CATSRPGQINEKLFF
size: -
J: TRBJ1-4
V: TRBV15
D: -